The clone carrying this T cell receptor beta chain was found many times. Its antigen is still unknown. This entry belongs to a study of blood T cells in healthy people across ages. For the study at large: With template switching, about one barcoded beta molecule was captured per two T cells. Study observations and caveats: Age advanced and TCR beta diversity per million T cells fell, roughly linearly.

Trimming stripped 2 bases from V and 8 bases from J, with 9 bases between. Germline values: CDR1 MNHEY, CDR2 SVGEGT. CDR3 length equals 12 residues. Sample-barcoded 5' priming and a J-beta primer mix drove a second PCR of about 6 to 12 cycles. Every molecule of cDNA carried a tag from a template-switch adaptor with 12 random nucleotides. TCRdb passed the 5' RACE reads through MiXCR, listing each CDR3 protein once. The repertoire includes about 700,000 distinct CDR3 sequences, about 32% of them detected once, and over 15% sits in the top ten. Isolation per sample recovered at least 6.5 million PBMCs. Sequencing input: blood. The chain joins TRBV6-2 or TRBV6-3 to TRBJ1-2; D gene ambiguous. This TCR derives from an elderly woman in good health. Here the CDR3 DNA reads TGTGCCAGCAGTTACGGCGTTTCCGGCTACACCTTC. Amino acids: CASSYGVSGYTF.